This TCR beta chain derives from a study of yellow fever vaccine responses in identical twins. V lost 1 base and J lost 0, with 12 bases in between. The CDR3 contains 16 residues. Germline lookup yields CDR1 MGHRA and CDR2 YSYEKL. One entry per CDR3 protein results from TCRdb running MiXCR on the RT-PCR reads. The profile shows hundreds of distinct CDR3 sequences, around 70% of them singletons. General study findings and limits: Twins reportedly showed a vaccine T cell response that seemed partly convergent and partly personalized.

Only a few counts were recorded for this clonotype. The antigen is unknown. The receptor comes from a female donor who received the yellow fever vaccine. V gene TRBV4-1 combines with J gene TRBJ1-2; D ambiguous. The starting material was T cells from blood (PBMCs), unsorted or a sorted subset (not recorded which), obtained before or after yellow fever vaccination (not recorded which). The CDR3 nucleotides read TGCGCCAGCAGCCAAGTCCCCCCGGGAACTAACTATGGCTACACCTTC. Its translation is CASSQVPPGTNYGYTF.